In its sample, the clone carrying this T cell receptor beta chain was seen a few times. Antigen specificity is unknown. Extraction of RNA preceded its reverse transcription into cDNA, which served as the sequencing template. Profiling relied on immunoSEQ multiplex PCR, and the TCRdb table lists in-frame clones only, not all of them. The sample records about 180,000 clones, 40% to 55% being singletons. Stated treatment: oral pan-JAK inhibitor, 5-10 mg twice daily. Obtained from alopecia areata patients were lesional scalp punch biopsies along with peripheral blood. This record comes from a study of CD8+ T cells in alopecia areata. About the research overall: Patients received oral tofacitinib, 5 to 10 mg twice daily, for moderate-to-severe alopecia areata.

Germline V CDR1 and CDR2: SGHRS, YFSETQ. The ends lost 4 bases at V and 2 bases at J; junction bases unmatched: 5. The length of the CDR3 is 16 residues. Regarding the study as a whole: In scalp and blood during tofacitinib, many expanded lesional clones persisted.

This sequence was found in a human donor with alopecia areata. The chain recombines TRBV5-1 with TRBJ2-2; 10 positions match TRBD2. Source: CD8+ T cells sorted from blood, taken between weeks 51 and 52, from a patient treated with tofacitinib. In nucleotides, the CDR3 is TGCGCCAGCAGCCTCACTAGCGGGGTAAACACCGGGGAGCTGTTTTTT. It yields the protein CASSLTSGVNTGELFF.